A single sample is the source of the 29 T cell receptor beta chains below, sequenced in a study of T cells in Graves' hyperthyroidism and ophthalmopathy. TCR beta CDR3 regions were amplified from RNA. First-round RT-PCR of the TCR CDR3 relied on the HTBI primer set. TCRdb recomputed calls from the multiplex PCR reads with MiXCR, one row per CDR3 protein. The sample lists fewer than 900,000 distinct CDR3 sequences; over 15% were seen once. The specimen was blood. The receptors shown here come from a man younger than 35 with Graves' hyperthyroidism.

The chain has TRBV29-1 and TRBJ1-1; D ambiguous. The CDR3 runs 13 residues. Germline values: CDR1 SQVTM, CDR2 ANQGSEA. V gave up 3 bases and J gave up 0 bases, with 8 bases separating them. CDR3 bases: TGCAGCGTTGATAAGGGCATGAACACTGAAGCTTTCTTT. Protein: CSVDKGMNTEAFF.

Many counts were recorded for this clonotype. The rearrangement links TRBV2 to TRBJ1-2; D perhaps matches TRBD1 (5 bases). The CDR3 totals 15 residues. Germline V lookup: CDR1 SNHLY, CDR2 FYNNEI. The V gene lost 4 bases and the J gene lost 0 bases, with 12 bases spanning the gap. The CDR3 sequence is CASSAGTGANYGYTF. The CDR3 DNA reads as TGTGCCAGCAGTGCGGGGACGGGTGCTAACTATGGCTACACCTTC.

Ten or more counts support this clonotype. CDR3: CASSPEQGYEQYF. CDR3 bases: TGTGCCAGCAGCCCTGAACAGGGTTACGAGCAGTACTTC. The genes are TRBV7-9 and TRBJ2-7; possible D gene TRBD1, 6 bases. This CDR3 has 13 residues. V was clipped by 5 bases and J by 4 bases, with 12 bases between them. The germline CDR1 and CDR2 sequences are SEHNR and FQNEAQ (reference sequence). Full variable domain (rest looked up from reference TRBV7-9 and TRBJ2-7): DTGVSQNPRHKITKRGQNVTFRCDPISEHNRLYWYRQTLGQGPEFLTYFQNEAQLEKSRLLSDRFSAERPKGSFSTLEIQRTEQGDSAMYLCASSPEQGYEQYFGPGTRLTVT.

This clonotype was picked up many times. V gene TRBV29-1 combines with J gene TRBJ2-1, with 7 nucleotides matching TRBD2. CDR3 length: 20 residues. Germline V gene sequence: CDR1 SQVTM, CDR2 ANQGSEA. V shed 5 bases and J 0 bases; nucleotides not matched to a gene: 22. The CDR3 loop is CSVQLIPGGAGANSYNEQFF. The CDR3, as DNA: TGCAGCGTTCAGTTAATTCCGGGAGGAGCTGGGGCCAACTCCTACAATGAGCAGTTCTTC.

The genes are TRBV30 and TRBJ1-6; D remains unclear. Trimming removed 4 bases at V and 10 bases at J, with 8 bases between. Germline V CDR1 and CDR2: GTSNPN, SVGIG (reference sequence). The CDR3 spans 11 residues. The CDR3 sequence: CAWKLGSPLHF. CDR3 nucleotides: TGTGCCTGGAAGTTGGGCTCACCCCTCCACTTT.

This clonotype was recorded many times. The rearrangement joins TRBV30 to TRBJ1-5; 10 bases agree with TRBD1. Trimming at V came to 2 bases and at J to 9 bases, leaving 10 bases not matched to a gene. From germline, CDR1 is GTSNPN and CDR2 SVGIG (reference sequence). There are 15 residues in the CDR3. The CDR3 sequence: CAWSPDRGPHRPQHF. CDR3 bases: TGTGCCTGGAGTCCTGACAGGGGGCCGCACCGGCCCCAGCATTTT.

The chain links TRBV10-3 to TRBJ2-2, with D tentatively TRBD1 (5 bases). The CDR3 is made up of 15 amino acids. V lost 3 bases to trimming and J lost 2 bases, with 10 bases between them. The germline V gene encodes CDR1 ENHRY and CDR2 SYGVKD. The CDR3 bases are TGTGCCATCAGTGATCGACAGATTAACACCGGGGAGCTGTTTTTT. This gives the protein CAISDRQINTGELFF.

Worth noting for this clonotype: A read error is possible here, since a much larger clone lies one base away. The chain recombines TRBV20-1 with TRBJ1-1; tentatively, D is TRBD1 (5 bases). This CDR3 has 10 amino acids. Per the germline V gene, CDR1 is DFQATT and CDR2 is SNEGSKA (reference sequence). The DNA for the CDR3 is TGCAGGGGGGGGGACACTGAAGCTTTCTTT. It yields the protein CRGGDTEAFF.

The table lists this clonotype with many counts. This sequence joins TRBV6-1 and TRBJ1-5; no clear D. Trimming removed 5 bases at V and 10 bases at J, with 18 bases between. CDR3 size: 14 residues. Germline CDR1 MNHNS, CDR2 SASEGT. CDR3 DNA sequence: TGTGCCAGCAGTCCACGCGTCGTCGGGGTACCCCAGCATTTT. Encoded protein: CASSPRVVGVPQHF.

This clonotype was observed many times. J is TRBJ2-1 and V is TRBV12-3 or TRBV12-4; 8 bases match TRBD2. This CDR3 has 14 residues. Trimming removed 6 bases from V and 3 bases from J; junction bases left unmatched: 4. The CDR3 nucleotides are TGTGCCAGCAGCCCGGGGGGGCTCTACAATGAGCAGTTCTTC. It encodes CASSPGGLYNEQFF.

This clonotype was found a few times. V and J are TRBV20-1 and TRBJ1-2, with 7 bases lining up with TRBD1. The germline CDR1 and CDR2 sequences are DFQATT and SNEGSKA (reference sequence). V shed 0 bases, J shed 8 bases, and the junction held 9 bases outside the gene matches. The CDR3 is 14 amino acids. The CDR3 sequence: CSARDVQGSWGYTF. DNA for the CDR3: TGCAGTGCTAGAGATGTACAGGGGTCCTGGGGCTACACCTTC.

This clonotype came up a few times. The chain recombines TRBV20-1 with TRBJ2-1; the match to TRBD2 covers 7 bases. Looked up from germline, CDR1 is DFQATT and CDR2 is SNEGSKA (reference sequence). The CDR3 has 13 residues. In DNA form, the CDR3 reads TGCAGCTTTGACGGGAGGACAAACAATGAGCAGTTCTTC. Encoded protein: CSFDGRTNNEQFF.

This clonotype has just a few counts. The chain combines TRBV25-1 with TRBJ1-2, with 7 bases matching TRBD1. Germline-derived CDR1 and CDR2 are MGHDK and SYGVNS. The CDR3 covers 12 residues. With 6 bases clipped from V and 6 bases from J, the junction kept 4 bases outside the gene matches. CDR3 coding DNA: TGTGCCAGCAGGACAGGGTTGGATGGCTACACCTTC. This encodes CASRTGLDGYTF.

The chain is built from TRBV7-2 and TRBJ2-2; the D is unclear. This CDR3 comprises 18 residues. Looked up from germline, CDR1 is SGHTA and CDR2 is FQGNSA. The ends were cut back, 5 bases at V and 4 bases at J, with 23 bases in the middle. The CDR3 nucleotides are TGTGCCAGCAGCCCCAATCCCCACACTCTGATCGGCACCGGGGAGCTGTTTTTT. Its protein is CASSPNPHTLIGTGELFF.

The chain combines TRBV20-1 with TRBJ2-1; 11 bases map to TRBD2. This CDR3 comprises 14 residues. Germline assignment: CDR1 DFQATT and CDR2 SNEGSKA (reference sequence). J gave up 2 bases and V 4 bases, and 1 base lay outside the gene matches. The CDR3, as DNA: TGCAGTGCTAAGACTAGCGGGACCTACAATGAGCAGTTCTTC. It is translated as CSAKTSGTYNEQFF.

This clonotype occurred many times. V usage is TRBV30 and J usage is TRBJ1-1, with D possibly TRBD1 on 6 matching bases. Trimming removed 0 bases at V and 2 bases at J, with 16 bases between. The CDR3 spans 16 residues. CDR1 GTSNPN and CDR2 SVGIG come from the germline V gene (reference sequence). The CDR3 sequence: CAWSVGRGVLNTEAFF. CDR3 bases: TGTGCCTGGAGTGTTGGTAGGGGGGTACTAAACACTGAAGCTTTCTTT.

This clonotype was counted ten times or more. This sequence joins TRBV7-9 and TRBJ2-7, with D perhaps TRBD1 (6 bases). V was cut by 3 bases and J by 6 bases, with 12 bases left in between. The CDR3 has 13 residues. Germline V gene sequence: CDR1 SEHNR, CDR2 FQNEAQ (reference sequence). The CDR3 coding sequence is TGTGCCAGCAGCTTCCCTCAGGGGTTCGAGCAGTACTTC. This gives the protein CASSFPQGFEQYF.

The chain is built from TRBV6-2 or TRBV6-3 and TRBJ2-2, with unresolved D. In germline, CDR1 is MNHEY, CDR2 SVGEGT. The V end lost 0 bases, the J end lost 10 bases, and 3 bases lay between the germline ends. CDR3 length: 11 amino acids. The DNA for the CDR3 is TGTGCCAGCAGTTACTCGTTGGAGCTGTTTTTT. Its protein is CASSYSLELFF.

This clonotype occurred a few times. The gene calls are TRBV28 and TRBJ2-3, with D hard to call. Germline V CDR1 and CDR2: MDHEN, SYDVKM. The CDR3 length is 15 residues. The ends were cut back, 3 bases at V and 1 base at J, with 11 bases in the middle. The CDR3 loop reads CASSFLADRTDTQYF. The CDR3 region has the DNA TGTGCCAGCAGTTTCCTCGCGGATCGCACAGATACGCAGTATTTT.

This clonotype came up a few times. The chain has TRBV12-3 or TRBV12-4 and TRBJ1-5, with a weak D call TRBD1 (6 bases). Between the trimmed V and J ends, which lost 3 bases and 0 bases, there was a span of 21 bases. The CDR3 is 19 residues long. The CDR3 here is CASSFDPRLDRLSNQPQHF. The CDR3 nucleotides are TGTGCCAGCAGTTTCGACCCCCGCCTAGACAGGCTTAGCAATCAGCCCCAGCATTTT.

This clonotype was counted many times. The rearrangement uses TRBV3-1 and TRBJ2-7, with 8 bases identical to TRBD1. V dropped 4 bases and J dropped 3; count of bases not matched to a gene: 5. This CDR3 has 14 residues. Germline CDR1 LGHDT, CDR2 YNNKEL (reference sequence). CDR3 amino acids: CASSRRQGNYEQYF. The DNA of the CDR3 is TGTGCCAGCAGCCGACGACAGGGGAACTACGAGCAGTACTTC.

The chain uses TRBV5-4 and TRBJ2-6, with TRBD1 identical over 10 bases. V lost 2 bases and J lost 0; bases outside the gene matches: 2. Per germline, CDR1 SGHNT and CDR2 YYREEE (reference sequence). This CDR3 has 17 residues. The CDR3 sequence: CASSFWTGGSGANVLTF. CDR3 nucleotides: TGTGCCAGCAGCTTTTGGACAGGGGGCTCTGGGGCCAACGTCCTGACTTTC.

The table lists this clonotype with a few counts. This chain joins TRBV27 and TRBJ2-7; 7 bases fit TRBD1. The V gene's germline CDR1 is MNHEY and CDR2 SMNVEV (reference sequence). This CDR3 has 15 amino acids. J gave up 5 bases and V 5 bases, and 12 bases lay outside the gene matches. The CDR3 nucleotides read TGTGCCAGCAGTGATTTCGGGACAGCTGTCCACGAGCAGTACTTC. Its protein is CASSDFGTAVHEQYF.

This clonotype has more than one count but fewer than ten. The chain carries TRBV9 and TRBJ2-3; 16 nucleotides align to TRBD2. The junction had 5 bases not matched to a gene; V was cut back by 3 bases and J by 1 base. The V gene's germline CDR1 is SGDLS and CDR2 YYNGEE. The CDR3 is 18 amino acids. CDR3 protein: CASSAGLAGGPGTDTQYF. CDR3 bases: TGTGCCAGCAGCGCGGGACTAGCGGGAGGGCCCGGCACAGATACGCAGTATTTT.

At least ten counts were recorded for this clonotype. CDR3 sequence reads: CASSRLGRNQETQYF. The CDR3 coding sequence is TGTGCCAGCTCTAGACTAGGAAGGAACCAAGAGACCCAGTACTTC. The chain couples TRBV2 to TRBJ2-5, with D tentatively TRBD2 (6 bases). The CDR3 is 15 residues long. Trimming took 8 bases from V and 0 from J, leaving 16 bases between them. CDR1 and CDR2 (germline): SNHLY, FYNNEI.

This clonotype was seen repeatedly, ten times or more. The rearrangement links TRBV28 to TRBJ2-7; 7 bases align to TRBD1. Trimming cost V 6 bases and J 7 bases; bases outside gene matches: 9. CDR3 length equals 13 residues. Germline assignment: CDR1 MDHEN and CDR2 SYDVKM. This CDR3 is CASSQTGIREQYF. CDR3 bases: TGTGCCAGCAGCCAGACAGGGATTAGGGAGCAGTACTTC.

This chain joins TRBV20-1 and TRBJ2-7; no reliable D call. With 3 bases removed from V and 2 bases from J, the gap between germline ends came to 11 bases. CDR3 size: 13 residues. Germline-derived CDR1 and CDR2 are DFQATT and SNEGSKA (reference sequence). CDR3 protein: CSASQPSTYEQYF. CDR3 DNA sequence: TGCAGTGCTAGTCAGCCTTCGACCTACGAGCAGTACTTC.

This chain connects TRBV20-1 to TRBJ2-7; D remains unclear. V was shortened by 6 bases and J by 1 base, with 10 bases between the two germline ends. Looked up from germline, CDR1 is DFQATT and CDR2 is SNEGSKA (reference sequence). This CDR3 spans 12 amino acids. For the CDR3, the DNA is TGCAGTGCAGTAAGGCGGTCCTACGAGCAGTACTTC. Encoded protein: CSAVRRSYEQYF.

This clonotype was counted between two and nine times. Its ends do not fully match the called genes, so a read error is possible. The gene calls are TRBV18 and TRBJ1-2, with D uncertain. CDR1 and CDR2 (germline): KGHSH, LQKENI. This CDR3 has 14 amino acids. This CDR3 is CASPPTPANYGYTF. The CDR3 region has the DNA TGTGCCAGCCCACCTACACCCGCTAACTATGGCTACACCTTC.